Listed here are 11 T cell receptor beta chains from one sample, sequenced in a study of cytomegalovirus exposure and HLA in healthy donors. Amplification used 60 Vbeta primers and 13 Jbeta primers. The assay was immunoSEQ multiplex PCR, and TCRdb's table has in-frame clones only and misses some. This sample yields approximately 45,000 clones, of which approximately 72% are seen a single time; approximately 3.2% belongs to the top ten. The sample comprised PBMCs. These receptors all stem from a woman aged 25 to 39 in good health and CMV-seronegative.

The chain has TRBV29-1 and TRBJ1-2; D is unclear. Trimming shortened V by 6 bases and J by 7 bases, and 15 bases separated the two germline ends. This CDR3 spans 12 amino acids. CDR1 SQVTM and CDR2 ANQGSEA come from the germline V gene. In DNA form, the CDR3 reads TGCAGCGTCGTTGACTTGTTTTCTGGCTACACCTTC. Amino acids: CSVVDLFSGYTF.

The rearrangement uses TRBV18 and TRBJ2-5, with a weak D call TRBD1 (5 bases). The CDR3 has 13 amino acids. Trimming removed 3 bases from V and 5 bases from J, with 10 bases in between. Germline V CDR1 and CDR2: KGHSH, LQKENI. The CDR3 is CASSPPGKETQYF. The CDR3 DNA reads as TGTGCCAGCTCACCCCCAGGGAAGGAGACCCAGTACTTC.

This chain joins TRBV5-1 and TRBJ1-4, with D possibly being TRBD1 (5 bases). CDR3 size: 14 residues. CDR1 and CDR2 (germline): SGHRS, YFSETQ. The V end was cut by 2 bases, the J end by 7 bases, with 12 bases between. The CDR3 DNA follows: TGCGCCAGCAGCTTTTCGGGGGACGGTGAAAAACTGTTTTTT. Translated, it gives CASSFSGDGEKLFF.

V is TRBV10-3 and J is TRBJ1-5; D uncertain. The CDR3 contains 14 residues. Germline-derived CDR1 and CDR2 are ENHRY and SYGVKD. With 8 bases removed from V and 4 bases from J, the gap between germline ends came to 15 bases. The CDR3 bases are TGTGCCATCGGCAACAGTTTGGCGAATCAGCCCCAGCATTTT. Its translation is CAIGNSLANQPQHF.

The chain has TRBV5-1 and TRBJ2-7, with 8 bases that match TRBD1. V lost 2 bases and J lost 5; bases outside the gene matches: 9. The CDR3 is made up of 15 amino acids. Per germline, CDR1 SGHRS and CDR2 YFSETQ. CDR3 sequence: CASSFGQGALHEQYF. CDR3 nucleotide sequence: TGCGCCAGCAGCTTCGGACAGGGTGCGTTGCACGAGCAGTACTTC. The full variable domain, its missing parts supplied by reference TRBV5-1 and TRBJ2-7, is KAGVTQTPRYLIKTRGQQVTLSCSPISGHRSVSWYQQTPGQGLQFLFEYFSETQRNKGNFPGRFSGRQFSNSRSEMNVSTLELGDSALYLCASSFGQGALHEQYFGPGTRLTVT.

The rearrangement links TRBV9 to TRBJ1-6; TRBD1 aligns across 7 bases. The CDR3 consists of 15 residues. V lost 1 base, J lost 7 bases, and 5 bases stayed unmatched. The germline V gene encodes CDR1 SGDLS and CDR2 YYNGEE. The CDR3 region is CASSVSLQGNSPLHF. The DNA for the CDR3 is TGTGCCAGCAGCGTATCGTTACAGGGGAATTCACCCCTCCACTTT.

This clone has only a few counts. This sequence joins TRBV6-1 and TRBJ2-7, with 10 bases matching TRBD2. V gave up 4 bases and J gave up 7 bases; unmatched junction bases: 10. The CDR3 runs to 15 residues. From germline, CDR1 is MNHNS and CDR2 SASEGT. CDR3 protein: CASSGEREGDFEQYF. The CDR3 coding sequence is TGTGCCAGCAGTGGGGAGCGGGAGGGGGACTTTGAGCAGTACTTC.

J is TRBJ2-2 and V is TRBV27; 8 bases line up with TRBD2. Germline CDR1 is MNHEY and CDR2 is SMNVEV (reference sequence). This CDR3 comprises 14 residues. V dropped 6 bases and J dropped 2; count of bases not matched to a gene: 2. Here the CDR3 DNA reads TGTGCCAGCAGGGGACTAGAAAACACCGGGGAGCTGTTTTTT. Amino acids: CASRGLENTGELFF.

V gene TRBV15 combines with J gene TRBJ2-3, with D tentatively TRBD1 (6 bases). The CDR3 length is 15 residues. Looked up from germline, CDR1 is LNHNV and CDR2 is YYDKDF (reference sequence). Trimming took off 0 bases at V and 6 bases at J, with 13 bases between the two ends. The CDR3 bases are TGTGCCACCAGCAGAGAGACAGTCACAGGGGATACGCAGTATTTT. Translated: CATSRETVTGDTQYF.

The CDR3 coding sequence is TGTGCCAGCAGTGGGCCCCGGGGACCCGCGGGGGAGGTTTTGAGAAATGAGCAGTTCTTC. Translating gives CASSGPRGPAGEVLRNEQFF. The rearrangement joins TRBV2 to TRBJ2-1; 7 bases map to TRBD2. From germline, CDR1 is SNHLY and CDR2 FYNNEI. Trimming removed 4 bases from V and 7 bases from J; junction bases left unmatched: 25. This CDR3 is 20 amino acids long.

V usage is TRBV30 and J usage is TRBJ1-2, with 7 bases fitting TRBD1. Germline trimming cut 0 bases from V and 6 bases from J; bases unmatched to any gene: 7. The CDR3 is made up of 14 amino acids. The germline V gene encodes CDR1 GTSNPN and CDR2 SVGIG (reference sequence). CDR3 sequence reads: CAWSVERGHNGYTF. In nucleotides, the CDR3 is TGTGCCTGGAGTGTAGAAAGGGGGCATAATGGCTACACCTTC.